Below, 8 T cell receptor beta chains from the same sample are listed, as sequenced in a study of T cells in tuberculosis. TCRdb's copy holds only in-frame clones and misses some; the assay was immunoSEQ multiplex PCR. The sample shows about 49,000 clones, about 95% of them seen only once. Specified time point: new active TB diagnosis, blood taken before or within 7 days of starting treatment. Sequenced material: PBMCs, taken at tuberculosis diagnosis. The receptor source for this set is an adult with tuberculosis.

The gene calls are TRBV5-1 and TRBJ2-2; D is undetermined. The CDR3 loop spans 14 amino acids. CDR1 is SGHRS and CDR2 is YFSETQ in the germline V gene. V was cut by 0 bases and J by 2 bases, with 5 bases left in between. CDR3 loop: CASSLVFNTGELFF. The DNA of the CDR3 is TGCGCCAGCAGCTTGGTCTTTAACACCGGGGAGCTGTTTTTT.

The DNA of the CDR3 is TGTGCCAGCAGCACCCGGGACAGGGGGCCGCGGGGCTACACCTTC. Protein sequence: CASSTRDRGPRGYTF. V usage is TRBV6-1 and J usage is TRBJ1-2, with 12 bases identical to TRBD1. This CDR3 is built from 15 residues. V lost 6 bases to trimming and J lost 8 bases; unmatched junction nucleotides: 10. The V gene's germline CDR1 is MNHNS and CDR2 SASEGT.

The rearrangement uses TRBV7-9 and TRBJ1-5; TRBD1 matches 7 bases. V shed 4 bases, J shed 1 base, and the junction held 4 bases outside the gene matches. Germline V lookup: CDR1 SEHNR, CDR2 FQNEAQ (reference sequence). The CDR3 is 15 amino acids. The CDR3 loop is CASSSDRSSNQPQHF. CDR3 coding DNA: TGTGCCAGCAGCTCGGACAGGTCGAGCAATCAGCCCCAGCATTTT.

The chain uses TRBV18 and TRBJ2-3; D is ambiguous. CDR3 length: 16 residues. With 2 bases removed from V and 0 bases from J, the gap between germline ends came to 12 bases. The germline gives CDR1 KGHSH, CDR2 LQKENI. CDR3 loop: CASSPVPAPSTDTQYF. Here the CDR3 DNA reads TGTGCCAGCTCACCAGTACCAGCGCCCAGCACAGATACGCAGTATTTT.

This clone was seen more than once but under ten times. The genes are TRBV4-1 and TRBJ1-1; 7 positions agree with TRBD1. CDR3 length: 14 amino acids. The germline V gene encodes CDR1 MGHRA and CDR2 YSYEKL. J gave up 7 bases and V 0 bases, and 5 bases lay outside the gene matches. Written as DNA, the CDR3 is TGCGCCAGCAGCCAAGATCTGAGGACAGGTGAAGCTTTCTTT. Translated, it gives CASSQDLRTGEAFF.

The chain combines TRBV5-1 with TRBJ2-6; no definite D call. V shed 2 bases and J shed 3 bases, with 9 bases lying between them. This CDR3 comprises 15 residues. Germline V CDR1 and CDR2: SGHRS, YFSETQ. In DNA form, the CDR3 reads TGCGCCAGCAGCTTTGAGAGAGGTGGGGCCAACGTCCTGACTTTC. Encoded protein: CASSFERGGANVLTF.

This chain connects TRBV5-4 to TRBJ2-5; 7 bases fit TRBD2. The junction had 3 bases not matched to a gene; V was cut back by 1 base and J by 3 bases. This CDR3 has 14 residues. CDR1 SGHNT and CDR2 YYREEE come from the germline V gene (reference sequence). CDR3 loop: CASSLRGSKETQYF. CDR3 coding DNA: TGTGCCAGCAGCTTGCGCGGGAGCAAAGAGACCCAGTACTTC.

This clone was recorded only once. The V call is TRBV5-4, the J call TRBJ2-4; 9 nucleotides agree with TRBD1. This CDR3 has 16 residues. Germline V CDR1 and CDR2: SGHNT, YYREEE (reference sequence). V shed 4 bases and J 6 bases; nucleotides not matched to a gene: 11. Here the CDR3 reads CASSRDRGYPLNIQYF. As DNA, the CDR3 is TGTGCCAGCAGCCGAGACAGGGGGTATCCGCTAAACATTCAGTACTTC.